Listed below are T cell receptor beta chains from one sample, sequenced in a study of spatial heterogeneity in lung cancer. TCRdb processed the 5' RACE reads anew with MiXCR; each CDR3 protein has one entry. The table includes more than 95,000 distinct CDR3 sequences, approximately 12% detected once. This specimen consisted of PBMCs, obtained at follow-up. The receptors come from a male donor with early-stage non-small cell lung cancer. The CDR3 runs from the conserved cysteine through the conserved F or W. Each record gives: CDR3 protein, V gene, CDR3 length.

CASSGRGQGAQYF,TRBV10-1,13
CATSSSQGDYGYTF,TRBV15,14
CSVVLAYEQYF,TRBV29-1,11
CASNQDRPYEQYF,TRBV28,13
CAISDTDRPPYEQYF,TRBV10-3,15
CASSQLSSDTQYF,TRBV3-1,13
CATSPLPRGEVEQYF,TRBV15,15
CASSVGTTPFGELFF,TRBV9,15
CASSRTVDEQFF,TRBV9,12
CASSSIGQGRGDSNQPQHF,TRBV7-9,19
CATRPDGNYGYTF,TRBV27,13
CASSPPVGGQETQYF,TRBV5-1,15
CATSRDRMAVPSSGNTIYF,TRBV15,19
CASSGGGRDNEQYF,TRBV7-2,14
CASSWGDRGSYEQYF,TRBV5-1,15
CASSPLNSPLHF,TRBV19,12
CASRVSGGAVDTQYF,TRBV7-2,15
CASSLSRQYNSPLHF,TRBV11-2,15
CASSPPRHLYGYTF,TRBV28,14
CASSEGGFYNSPLHF,TRBV2,15
CASSPARGILQPQHF,TRBV27,15
CATASDGSYEQYF,TRBV24-1,13
CASSQGNRKSSYEQYF,TRBV3-1,16
CATSRDRTQPQHF,TRBV15,13
CASEYRSSYQPQHF,TRBV2,14
CASSSRTGHGYTF,TRBV7-8,13
CASSLAWDNGNTIYF,TRBV7-9,15
CSVGTGGKQYF,TRBV29-1,11
CASSWGGQNTEAFF,TRBV5-6,14
CASSPQGSGANVLTF,TRBV18,15
CASMRAGGGYNSPLHF,TRBV28,16
CATRCVQGLACKNNEQFF,TRBV15,18
CASIAGPRRGNTEAFF,TRBV2,16
CASTQPGGGSNQPQHF,TRBV19,16
CASSLVGGFNQPQHF,TRBV5-1,15
CASSEWDRGIQQETQYF,TRBV10-2,17
CASRPGGTGNTDTQYF,TRBV5-4,16
CASRPRSSGGPETQYF,TRBV27,16
CASSHLQGTSGNTIYF,TRBV3-1,16
CAWSGENIQYF,TRBV30,11
CAIQVSVSYGYTF,TRBV10-3,13
CASSLGSGNQPQHF,TRBV7-9,14
CSASGSYNEQFF,TRBV20-1,12
CASSQGFSGGTDTQYF,TRBV4-1,16
CASSSGAGRPYEQYF,TRBV5-1,15
CASRQTGLGNGNTIYF,TRBV4-2,16
CSAPGLSTEAFF,TRBV20-1,12
CASSTPDRLNTEAFF,TRBV28,15
CASSAGTDNSPLHF,TRBV6-2/TRBV6-3,14